Below are 24 T cell receptor beta chains sequenced from a single sample in a study of CD8 T cells in Susac syndrome. A quantity of roughly 0.5 to 1 ug RNA underwent reverse transcription using random hexamers. MiXCR, run by TCRdb on the immunoSEQ multiplex PCR reads, gives a single entry per CDR3 protein. Of 150,000 to 180,000 distinct CDR3 sequences listed, just under 95% are singletons. Material: CD8+ T cells from PBMCs. The origin of the receptors is a human donor with multiple sclerosis.

The chain has TRBV29-1 and TRBJ2-1; 7 nucleotides align to TRBD2. The ends lost 6 bases at V and 8 bases at J; junction bases unmatched: 4. The CDR3 is 11 residues long. Germline V gives CDR1 SQVTM, CDR2 ANQGSEA. The chain's CDR3 is CSVGGGYEQFF. In DNA, the CDR3 is TGCAGCGTGGGGGGGGGATATGAGCAGTTCTTC.

V usage is TRBV14 and J usage is TRBJ1-1, with no clear D. Germline assignment: CDR1 SGHDN and CDR2 FVKESK. The CDR3 spans 13 residues. The V gene lost 0 bases and the J gene lost 5 bases, with 7 bases spanning the gap. This CDR3 is CASSQDMDTEAFF. In DNA form, the CDR3 reads TGTGCCAGCAGCCAAGATATGGATACTGAAGCTTTCTTT.

J is TRBJ2-5 and V is TRBV7-9; no clear D gene. The CDR3 consists of 13 residues. V gave up 1 base and J gave up 5 bases, with 8 bases separating them. CDR1 is SEHNR, CDR2 FQNEAQ, per germline (reference sequence). CDR3 in DNA: TGTGCCAGCAGCTTAGATCCCCGCGAGACCCAGTACTTC. Residues: CASSLDPRETQYF.

The gene calls are TRBV13 and TRBJ2-3; D remains unclear. The V end lost 5 bases, the J end lost 1 base, and 4 bases lay between the germline ends. This CDR3 has 12 residues. The germline V gene has CDR1 PRHDT and CDR2 FYEKMQ (reference sequence). The CDR3 here is CASSGGTDTQYF. The DNA for the CDR3 is TGTGCCAGCAGCGGGGGCACAGATACGCAGTATTTT.

Concerning this clonotype itself: At one of its ends the junction is not consistent with the germline gene, which may arise from a read error. This chain uses TRBV19 with TRBJ2-7, with 7 bases matching TRBD1. This CDR3 has 13 residues. The germline V gene encodes CDR1 LNHDA and CDR2 SQIVND (reference sequence). The CDR3 region is CASNHRGGYERYF. The CDR3 region has the DNA TGTGCCAGTAACCACAGGGGTGGGTACGAGCGGTACTTC.

The gene calls are TRBV28 and TRBJ2-5; D ambiguous. Trimming cost V 6 bases and J 1 base, with 15 bases left between them. CDR1 is MDHEN and CDR2 is SYDVKM in the germline V gene. This CDR3 has 15 residues. As DNA, the CDR3 is TGTGCCAGCAGGCTCGCCGGGCCTGGCCAAGAGACCCAGTACTTC. Translation: CASRLAGPGQETQYF.

The V and J genes are TRBV13 and TRBJ2-3, with D possibly being TRBD1 or TRBD2 (6 bases each). The CDR3 has 17 amino acids. Germline-derived CDR1 and CDR2 are PRHDT and FYEKMQ (reference sequence). Trimming took off 2 bases at V and 2 bases at J, with 17 bases between the two ends. The CDR3: CASSLSSSGAYTDTQYF. The CDR3 DNA follows: TGTGCCAGCAGCTTATCCTCGTCGGGGGCCTACACAGATACGCAGTATTTT.

The chain joins TRBV27 to TRBJ2-7; D is undetermined. The V gene's germline CDR1 is MNHEY and CDR2 SMNVEV (reference sequence). The CDR3 spans 14 residues. Trimming cost V 2 bases and J 1 base, with 9 bases left between them. In DNA form, the CDR3 reads TGTGCCAGCAGTTTACTCACAGCTTCCTACGAGCAGTACTTC. Translating gives CASSLLTASYEQYF.

V is TRBV15 and J is TRBJ1-5; D not resolved. V was pared by 1 base and J by 0 bases, with 13 bases between. Germline loops: CDR1 LNHNV, CDR2 YYDKDF (reference sequence). This CDR3 has 17 amino acids. In DNA form, the CDR3 reads TGTGCCACCAGCAGAGTACCAGCGGGATATAGCAATCAGCCCCAGCATTTT. It is translated as CATSRVPAGYSNQPQHF.

The chain recombines TRBV5-1 with TRBJ1-1, with D possibly TRBD1 on 5 matching bases. The CDR3 runs 15 residues. V was shortened by 4 bases and J by 6 bases, with 19 bases between the two germline ends. The germline CDR1 and CDR2 sequences are SGHRS and YFSETQ. CDR3 DNA sequence: TGCGCCAGCAGCACAGACGACAGCCGTTACGCTGAAGCTTTCTTT. It encodes CASSTDDSRYAEAFF. Full variable domain (rest looked up from reference TRBV5-1 and TRBJ1-1): KAGVTQTPRYLIKTRGQQVTLSCSPISGHRSVSWYQQTPGQGLQFLFEYFSETQRNKGNFPGRFSGRQFSNSRSEMNVSTLELGDSALYLCASSTDDSRYAEAFFGQGTRLTVV.

The chain links TRBV7-9 to TRBJ2-7; TRBD1 agrees at 7 bases. The CDR3 spans 15 residues. CDR1 is SEHNR, CDR2 FQNEAQ, per germline (reference sequence). With 3 bases clipped from V and 4 bases from J, the junction kept 9 bases outside the gene matches. The CDR3 sequence: CASSLPGQRIYEQYF. The CDR3 bases are TGTGCCAGCAGCTTGCCGGGACAGAGAATTTACGAGCAGTACTTC.

V is TRBV7-9 and J is TRBJ2-5, with D unresolved. V shed 3 bases and J shed 4 bases, with 9 bases lying between them. The CDR3 totals 13 residues. The germline CDR1 and CDR2 sequences are SEHNR and FQNEAQ (reference sequence). In nucleotides, the CDR3 is TGTGCCAGCAGCTTGCAGGTCCGAGAGACCCAGTACTTC. It yields the protein CASSLQVRETQYF.

This sequence joins TRBV7-9 and TRBJ2-3; D unresolved. V shed 6 bases and J shed 0 bases, with 13 bases lying between them. Germline values: CDR1 SEHNR, CDR2 FQNEAQ (reference sequence). The CDR3 totals 15 residues. The CDR3 sequence: CASRLGRQSTDTQYF. Here the CDR3 DNA reads TGTGCCAGCAGGCTAGGGCGGCAGAGCACAGATACGCAGTATTTT.

The chain links TRBV29-1 to TRBJ2-7; 9 bases agree with TRBD1. The CDR3 length is 13 residues. The V and J ends lost 5 bases and 3 bases, in that order; junction bases with no gene match: 5. CDR1 SQVTM and CDR2 ANQGSEA come from the germline V gene. The CDR3 DNA reads as TGCAGCGTTACAGGGGGCGCAGTCTACGAGCAGTACTTC. Translation gives CSVTGGAVYEQYF.

The CDR3 region is CSASSTTMNSYEQYF. The CDR3 DNA follows: TGCAGTGCTTCTTCGACCACGATGAACTCCTACGAGCAGTACTTC. V is TRBV20-1 and J is TRBJ2-7; the D is unclear. Germline V gene data show CDR1 as DFQATT and CDR2 as SNEGSKA (reference sequence). The CDR3 has 15 residues. Trimming removed 5 bases at V and 0 bases at J, with 17 bases between.

This chain connects TRBV12-3 or TRBV12-4 to TRBJ2-5; unclear D gene. The CDR3 sequence is 13 residues long. With 5 bases removed from V and 2 bases from J, the gap between germline ends came to 9 bases. CDR3 in amino acids: CASSEGYQETQYF. CDR3 coding DNA: TGTGCCAGCAGTGAAGGGTATCAAGAGACCCAGTACTTC.

In its sample, this clonotype was seen a few times. This sequence joins TRBV9 and TRBJ2-2, with a tentative D call TRBD2 (6 bases). CDR1 and CDR2 (germline): SGDLS, YYNGEE. Trimming stripped 7 bases from V and 8 bases from J, with 9 bases between. CDR3 length equals 11 residues. Here the CDR3 reads CASGGSGELFF. Written as DNA, the CDR3 is TGTGCCAGCGGGGGGTCTGGGGAGCTGTTTTTT.

The chain carries TRBV10-3 and TRBJ2-7; D remains unclear. The germline gives CDR1 ENHRY, CDR2 SYGVKD. Trimming took 2 bases from V and 4 from J, leaving 12 bases between them. CDR3 size: 14 residues. For the CDR3, the DNA is TGTGCCATCAGTGAGATTATGCGAGGATACGAGCAGTACTTC. Residues: CAISEIMRGYEQYF.

The chain is built from TRBV29-1 and TRBJ2-1, with D hard to call. Germline V gene data show CDR1 as SQVTM and CDR2 as ANQGSEA. The CDR3 spans 10 residues. The V end was cut by 3 bases, the J end by 6 bases, with 3 bases between. The chain's CDR3 is CSVDGNEQFF. The CDR3, as DNA: TGCAGCGTTGACGGCAATGAGCAGTTCTTC.

V is TRBV28 and J is TRBJ2-1; 9 bases fit TRBD1. The CDR3 runs 15 residues. Losses at the gene ends were 9 bases for V and 7 bases for J; bases not matched to a gene: 13. Germline V gene data show CDR1 as MDHEN and CDR2 as SYDVKM. In nucleotides, the CDR3 is TGTGCCAGAACCCCCGGACAGGGGTGGGGGAATGAGCAGTTCTTC. The encoded protein is CARTPGQGWGNEQFF.

This rearrangement joins TRBV6-2 or TRBV6-3 to TRBJ2-3; 7 bases line up with TRBD2. J gave up 5 bases and V 0 bases, and 5 bases lay outside the gene matches. CDR3 length: 15 amino acids. Germline V gene lookup returns CDR1 MNHEY and CDR2 SVGEGT. Here the CDR3 DNA reads TGTGCCAGCAGTTACTCGAGCCGGGAGGTAGATACGCAGTATTTT. Translated: CASSYSSREVDTQYF.

The gene calls are TRBV12-3 or TRBV12-4 and TRBJ2-7, with 8 bases lining up with TRBD1. The CDR3 has 14 amino acids. With 6 bases clipped from V and 11 bases from J, the junction kept 15 bases outside the gene matches. CDR3 residues: CASSTGQVVLEEYF. The DNA for the CDR3 is TGTGCCAGCAGCACGGGACAGGTGGTTTTAGAGGAGTACTTC.

There are a few counts of this clonotype. The chain recombines TRBV15 with TRBJ1-5; 10 bases agree with TRBD1. Germline CDR1 reads LNHNV; CDR2 reads YYDKDF (reference sequence). V shed 3 bases, J shed 7 bases, and the junction held 0 bases outside the gene matches. The CDR3 is 13 residues long. CDR3 sequence: CATSRDRGQPQHF. The CDR3 region has the DNA TGTGCCACCAGCAGGGACAGGGGGCAGCCCCAGCATTTT.

J is TRBJ2-6 and V is TRBV20-1; D is ambiguous. In germline, CDR1 is DFQATT, CDR2 SNEGSKA (reference sequence). Trimming stripped 1 base from V and 0 bases from J, with 10 bases between. CDR3 length equals 16 residues. Here the CDR3 reads CSARGPVISGANVLTF. The DNA of the CDR3 is TGCAGTGCTAGAGGGCCGGTGATCTCTGGGGCCAACGTCCTGACTTTC.